These 14 T cell receptor beta chains were sequenced from one sample in a study of blood T cell repertoires in COVID-19. This table comes from immunoSEQ multiplex PCR, and its TCRdb copy is limited to in-frame clones, with some not included. The sample has 200,000 to 250,000 clones; 82% are singletons. Sequenced: PBMCs or T cells enriched from blood (not recorded which). The receptors here all came from a woman aged 55-69 years who had recovered from COVID-19.

Only one count was recorded for this clone. This chain links TRBV18 with TRBJ1-3; weak D call: TRBD1 (5 bases). CDR3 length: 16 amino acids. Per the germline V gene, CDR1 is KGHSH and CDR2 is LQKENI. The V end was cut by 6 bases, the J end by 1 base, with 16 bases between. Here the CDR3 reads CASSPETGLSGNTIYF. The CDR3 DNA is TGTGCCAGCTCCCCAGAAACAGGCCTGTCTGGAAACACCATATATTTT.

The chain uses TRBV12-5 and TRBJ2-5, with 9 bases aligning to TRBD1. CDR1 is LGHNT, CDR2 FRNRAP, per germline. The CDR3 sequence is 16 residues long. The junction had 7 bases not matched to a gene; V was cut back by 0 bases and J by 5 bases. The CDR3 DNA sequence: TGTGCTAGTGGTTTGGTAGTCACAGGGGGCGCGGAGACCCAGTACTTC. This translates into CASGLVVTGGAETQYF.

V is TRBV7-9 and J is TRBJ1-1; no reliable D call. Trimming stripped 7 bases from V and 0 bases from J, with 15 bases between. This CDR3 comprises 15 residues. Germline CDR1 SEHNR, CDR2 FQNEAQ (reference sequence). CDR3 residues: CASNPAGGVNTEAFF. As DNA, the CDR3 is TGTGCCAGCAACCCCGCCGGAGGAGTGAACACTGAAGCTTTCTTT.

V is TRBV3-1 (or the pseudogene TRBV3-2) and J is TRBJ1-3; possibly TRBD1 for D (5 bases). Trimming cost V 1 base and J 4 bases, with 8 bases left between them. The CDR3 sequence is 14 residues long. Germline values: CDR1 LGHDT, CDR2 YNNKEL (reference sequence). The CDR3 DNA reads as TGTGCCAGCAGCCAAGGGACAACAGGAAACACCATATATTTT. The encoded protein is CASSQGTTGNTIYF.

The sample holds one count of this clone. The J gene is TRBJ1-5, the V gene TRBV6-5, with 7 positions matching TRBD1. The CDR3 has 14 amino acids. The germline V gene encodes CDR1 MNHEY and CDR2 SVGAGI. The trim removed 5 bases at V and 5 bases at J, leaving 6 bases unmatched. The CDR3: CASSHRGLYQPQHF. The CDR3 DNA is TGTGCCAGCAGTCACAGGGGTTTGTATCAGCCCCAGCATTTT.

J is TRBJ2-7 and V is TRBV2; 8 bases map to TRBD2. CDR3 length: 14 residues. Germline V gives CDR1 SNHLY, CDR2 FYNNEI. J lost 3 bases, V lost 6 bases, and 7 bases had no gene match. For the CDR3, the DNA is TGTGCCAGCAGGGACGGACTAGCTAACTACGAGCAGTACTTC. Encoded protein: CASRDGLANYEQYF.

Details on this clone: The germline gene is not matched at one end of the junction; a read error may be the cause. The rearrangement uses TRBV10-3 and TRBJ1-5; 8 nucleotides align to TRBD1. CDR1 ENHRY and CDR2 SYGVKD come from the germline V gene. The CDR3 has 15 residues. In DNA, the CDR3 is TGTGCCACCAGTTCAGGGGGCGAAGGAAATCAGCCCCAGCATTTT. As protein: CATSSGGEGNQPQHF.

V is TRBV18 and J is TRBJ2-6; a possible D gene is TRBD1 (6 bases). The CDR3 contains 15 residues. V was cut by 2 bases and J by 3 bases, with 8 bases left in between. Germline V gene sequence: CDR1 KGHSH, CDR2 LQKENI. DNA of the CDR3: TGTGCCAGCTCACCAGGGGGCGGTGGGGCCAACGTCCTGACTTTC. It translates to CASSPGGGGANVLTF.

The chain links TRBV4-1 to TRBJ2-1; TRBD2 matches at 8 bases. The CDR3 runs to 17 residues. J gave up 3 bases and V 0 bases, and 7 bases lay outside the gene matches. Germline V gene lookup returns CDR1 MGHRA and CDR2 YSYEKL. The CDR3 DNA is TGCGCCAGCAGCCAAGACTCCAGCGGGGGTATCTACAATGAGCAGTTCTTC. Its translation is CASSQDSSGGIYNEQFF.

This clone occurred a few times. The chain has TRBV11-2 and TRBJ1-2; D unresolved. Trimming removed 1 base at V and 2 bases at J, with 8 bases between. Germline V gene data show CDR1 as SGHAT and CDR2 as FQNNGV. The CDR3 is 14 amino acids. Written as DNA, the CDR3 is TGTGCCAGCAGCTTAGGGACTGCGAACTATGGCTACACCTTC. Translated: CASSLGTANYGYTF.

This chain uses TRBV7-9 with TRBJ1-3, with no clear D. The germline gives CDR1 SEHNR, CDR2 FQNEAQ (reference sequence). V was shortened by 1 base and J by 0 bases, with 10 bases between the two germline ends. This CDR3 has 16 amino acids. CDR3 coding DNA: TGTGCCAGCAGCTTAGTTTTGGGAGTCTCTGGAAACACCATATATTTT. It encodes CASSLVLGVSGNTIYF.

This sequence joins TRBV5-6 and TRBJ2-7; 7 bases match TRBD1. The CDR3 spans 16 residues. The V gene end was trimmed by 4 bases and the J gene end by 3 bases; junction bases not matched to a gene: 13. Germline CDR1 and CDR2: SGHDT and YYEEEE. CDR3 DNA sequence: TGTGCCAGCAGCCCACAGGGGTGGGGGATCGGCTACGAGCAGTACTTC. Translation gives CASSPQGWGIGYEQYF.

J is TRBJ2-6 and V is TRBV18; 8 nucleotides match TRBD1. The CDR3 is 18 amino acids. With V trimmed by 6 bases and J by 2 bases, 12 bases remained unmatched. Germline CDR1 reads KGHSH; CDR2 reads LQKENI. CDR3 region: CASSLRTGLITGANVLTF. The DNA for the CDR3 is TGTGCCAGCTCCCTCCGGACAGGGTTGATTACTGGGGCCAACGTCCTGACTTTC.

V gene TRBV15 combines with J gene TRBJ2-1; TRBD2 matches 7 bases. With V trimmed by 4 bases and J by 6 bases, 12 bases remained unmatched. In germline, CDR1 is LNHNV, CDR2 YYDKDF (reference sequence). The CDR3 length is 16 residues. The CDR3 sequence: CATSKDRPRGSNEQFF. In nucleotides, the CDR3 is TGTGCCACCAGCAAGGACCGTCCGCGGGGGAGCAATGAGCAGTTCTTC.